The 19 T cell receptor beta chains below all came from one sample that was sequenced in a study of T cells after yellow fever vaccination. TCRdb reprocessed the 5' RACE reads with MiXCR, giving one entry per CDR3 protein. The sample lists about 320,000 distinct CDR3 sequences, roughly 4.3% seen once, with approximately 19% in the top ten. The sample consisted of PBMCs, taken 15 days after the yellow fever booster vaccination. These receptors all stem from a man between 18 and 35 years old who received the YFV17D yellow fever vaccine.

This chain's CDR3 is CASSLEASGANVLTF. CDR3 coding DNA: TGCGCCAGCAGCTTGGAAGCCTCTGGGGCCAACGTCCTGACTTTC. The V call is TRBV5-1, the J call TRBJ2-6; D uncertain. The CDR3 extends over 15 amino acids. Germline CDR1 and CDR2: SGHRS and YFSETQ. The V end lost 0 bases, the J end lost 0 bases, and 4 bases lay between the germline ends.

J is TRBJ1-2 and V is TRBV6-1; D is perhaps TRBD1 (5 bases). The CDR3 is 15 amino acids. Germline V CDR1 and CDR2: MNHNS, SASEGT. Trimming took off 8 bases at V and 2 bases at J, with 18 bases between the two ends. The CDR3 loop reads CASCQDRWGNYGYTF. CDR3 nucleotide sequence: TGTGCCAGCTGCCAAGATCGGTGGGGGAACTATGGCTACACCTTC.

The V and J genes are TRBV6-2 or TRBV6-3 and TRBJ2-2, with TRBD2 matching over 7 bases. Germline V gene lookup returns CDR1 MNHEY and CDR2 SVGEGT. J gave up 6 bases and V 7 bases, and 17 bases lay outside the gene matches. This CDR3 region has 17 residues. This CDR3 reads CASTPQRVLAVAGELFF. The CDR3 region has the DNA TGTGCCAGCACCCCGCAACGGGTGCTAGCGGTCGCCGGGGAGCTGTTTTTT.

This clonotype came up many times. The chain links TRBV6-2 or TRBV6-3 to TRBJ2-5; 12 bases line up with TRBD2. The CDR3 consists of 14 residues. The germline gives CDR1 MNHEY, CDR2 SVGEGT. V shed 6 bases, J shed 3 bases, and the junction held 2 bases outside the gene matches. CDR3 protein: CASRGLAGEETQYF. The CDR3, as DNA: TGTGCCAGCAGGGGACTAGCGGGTGAAGAGACCCAGTACTTC.

This clonotype was picked up many times. The V and J genes are TRBV25-1 and TRBJ2-7; D is ambiguous. This CDR3 is built from 13 residues. Looked up from germline, CDR1 is MGHDK and CDR2 is SYGVNS. V lost 2 bases, J lost 2 bases, and 7 bases lay in between. CDR3 DNA: TGTGCCAGCAGTGAAAGTGCCCCCTACGAGCAGTACTTC. Protein product: CASSESAPYEQYF.

The rearrangement joins TRBV7-3 to TRBJ2-1; weak D call: TRBD2 (6 bases). V dropped 4 bases and J dropped 9 bases, with 10 bases sitting between them. The CDR3 runs 12 residues. Germline V gives CDR1 SGHTA, CDR2 FQGTGA. The CDR3 DNA is TGTGCCAGCAGCTCCACTAGCTCTGAGCAGTTCTTC. It encodes CASSSTSSEQFF.

A word on this clonotype: The junction shows a germline mismatch at one end, possibly a read error. The genes are TRBV29-1 and TRBJ1-2; 7 bases are shared with TRBD1. CDR3 size: 8 residues. The germline V gene has CDR1 SQVTM and CDR2 ANQGSEA. CDR3 nucleotides: TGCAGCGACAATCAGGGGGCCTTC. Protein sequence: CSDNQGAF.

The genes are TRBV14 and TRBJ2-3; unclear D gene. The CDR3 is 17 amino acids. Between the trimmed V and J ends, which lost 0 bases and 0 bases, there was a span of 13 bases. Germline CDR1 SGHDN, CDR2 FVKESK. CDR3 coding DNA: TGTGCCAGCAGCCAAGATTGGCAGGTTCCAAGCACAGATACGCAGTATTTT. Translated, it gives CASSQDWQVPSTDTQYF.

The chain combines TRBV6-6 with TRBJ2-1; 11 bases are shared with TRBD2. The CDR3 runs to 16 residues. Looked up from germline, CDR1 is MNHNY and CDR2 is SVGAGI (reference sequence). J gave up 6 bases and V 4 bases, and 8 bases lay outside the gene matches. The CDR3, as DNA: TGTGCCAGCAGTTCACTAACTAGCGGGGGACTCAATGAGCAGTTCTTC. As protein: CASSSLTSGGLNEQFF.

This clonotype appeared a few times. J is TRBJ1-1 and V is TRBV12-3 or TRBV12-4, with D uncertain. The CDR3 length is 13 residues. V was trimmed by 7 bases and J by 8 bases, leaving 17 bases between them. The CDR3: CASKYAGEEEAFF. As DNA, the CDR3 is TGTGCCAGCAAATACGCCGGAGAGGAGGAAGCTTTCTTT.

In its sample, this clonotype was seen many times. The genes are TRBV9 and TRBJ2-3, with D possibly matching TRBD2 (6 bases). Germline CDR1 reads SGDLS; CDR2 reads YYNGEE. The CDR3 has 11 amino acids. Deletions cut 5 bases from V and 10 bases from J, with 11 bases between. CDR3 loop: CASRGTGAQYF. Here the CDR3 DNA reads TGTGCCAGCAGGGGGACGGGGGCGCAGTATTTT.

This clonotype has ten or more counts. The chain uses TRBV7-6 and TRBJ2-7; the match to TRBD2 covers 7 bases. Germline trimming cut 5 bases from V and 5 bases from J; bases unmatched to any gene: 12. This CDR3 is 15 amino acids long. From germline, CDR1 is SGHVS and CDR2 FNYEAQ. The CDR3 region is CASSRQPGLGNEQYF. DNA for the CDR3: TGTGCCAGCAGCCGGCAACCAGGACTAGGAAACGAGCAGTACTTC.

The V call is TRBV7-8, the J call TRBJ2-7; D gene ambiguous. Between the trimmed V and J ends, which lost 0 bases and 0 bases, there was a span of 6 bases. The CDR3 runs to 14 residues. Germline CDR1 SGHVS, CDR2 FQNEAQ. The CDR3 DNA reads TGTGCCAGCAGCTTAGCTTGGGGCTCCTACGAGCAGTACGTC. Amino acid sequence: CASSLAWGSYEQYV.

The CDR3 DNA is TGTGCCAGCAGTCCCGGACTAGACCTAGTCGCGCAGTATTTT. Amino acid sequence: CASSPGLDLVAQYF. The V gene is TRBV12-3 or TRBV12-4, the J gene TRBJ2-3, with 7 bases aligning to TRBD2. The CDR3 covers 14 residues. The junction had 12 bases not matched to a gene; V was cut back by 5 bases and J by 10 bases.

This clonotype was counted once. A much larger clone differs from this one at a single base, so this may be a read error. The V gene is TRBV5-1, the J gene TRBJ2-1, with 9 nucleotides matching TRBD2. CDR3 length equals 13 residues. Germline CDR1 reads SGHRS; CDR2 reads YFSETQ. CDR3 protein: CASTRTSDNEEFF. CDR3 nucleotides: TGCGCCAGCACCCGGACTAGCGACAATGAGGAGTTCTTC. The full variable domain, rest sourced from reference TRBV5-1 and TRBJ2-1, is KAGVTQTPRYLIKTRGQQVTLSCSPISGHRSVSWYQQTPGQGLQFLFEYFSETQRNKGNFPGRFSGRQFSNSRSEMNVSTLELGDSALYLCASTRTSDNEEFFGPGTRLTVL.

The V and J genes are TRBV5-1 and TRBJ1-1; D might be TRBD1 (6 bases). CDR1 SGHRS and CDR2 YFSETQ come from the germline V gene. V gave up 4 bases and J gave up 3 bases, with 13 bases separating them. This CDR3 spans 14 amino acids. CDR3 residues: CASSGDIPHTEAFF. CDR3 DNA: TGCGCCAGCAGCGGGGACATTCCCCACACTGAAGCTTTCTTT.

This chain uses TRBV23-1 with TRBJ2-3, with D tentatively TRBD2 (6 bases). TRBV23-1 is an ORF, and what it does is uncertain. Trimming shortened V by 4 bases and J by 4 bases, and 15 bases separated the two germline ends. The CDR3 runs to 15 residues. The CDR3 loop is CASSPPPGEPDTQYF. CDR3 coding DNA: TGCGCCAGCAGTCCCCCCCCGGGGGAGCCAGATACGCAGTATTTT.

This clonotype was counted at least ten times. The J gene is TRBJ2-2, the V gene TRBV20-1; the match to TRBD1 covers 7 bases. Germline trimming cut 0 bases from V and 5 bases from J; bases unmatched to any gene: 6. Germline CDR1 DFQATT, CDR2 SNEGSKA (reference sequence). The CDR3 runs to 15 residues. The chain's CDR3 is CSARDFSRGTGELFF. The CDR3 nucleotides read TGCAGTGCTAGAGATTTCTCCAGGGGGACCGGGGAGCTGTTTTTT.

This clonotype has a count of ten or more. This chain joins TRBV12-3 or TRBV12-4 and TRBJ2-7; tentatively, D is TRBD2 (6 bases). The V and J ends lost 5 bases and 0 bases respectively, with 17 bases between them. CDR3 size: 16 residues. CDR3 in amino acids: CASSQGGWTFSYEQYF. Written as DNA, the CDR3 is TGTGCCAGCAGTCAGGGAGGATGGACCTTCTCCTACGAGCAGTACTTC.